This T cell receptor (beta chain) is drawn from a study of CD8 T cells in ankylosing spondylitis. Each TCR beta library was made by quantitative 5'-RACE that incorporated molecular barcodes. TCRdb analysed the 5' RACE reads with MiXCR anew, one entry per CDR3 protein. The sample has about 340,000 distinct CDR3 sequences; about 14% are singletons. Germline V lookup: CDR1 MNHNS, CDR2 SASEGT. With 8 bases clipped from V and 8 bases from J, the junction kept 11 bases outside the gene matches. The CDR3 is made up of 13 amino acids. The gene calls are TRBV6-1 and TRBJ1-2, with 7 bases that match TRBD1. Sequences were obtained from blood, either unsorted or a sorted T cell fraction (not recorded which). This receptor was obtained from a male donor with ankylosing spondylitis or in good health (not recorded which). The CDR3 is CASRTGRTFGYTF. The DNA for the CDR3 is TGTGCCAGCCGGACAGGTCGAACTTTCGGCTACACCTTC.